These 24 T cell receptor beta chains share one sample of origin, sequenced in a study of T cells after yellow fever vaccination. TCRdb ran MiXCR on the 5' RACE reads and lists one entry per CDR3 protein. Of roughly 100,000 distinct CDR3 sequences in the sample, almost 9% are singletons; the top ten hold 16%. The sample in question was CD8+ T cells not binding an NS4B(214-222) dextramer, sorted from PBMCs, obtained roughly 14 days after the first yellow fever vaccination. The receptors here all came from a man between 18 and 29 years old who received the YFV17D yellow fever vaccine.

The chain employs TRBV12-3 or TRBV12-4 and TRBJ1-1; 8 positions agree with TRBD1. Germline trimming cut 6 bases from V and 11 bases from J; bases unmatched to any gene: 5. The CDR3 is made up of 11 amino acids. CDR3 nucleotide sequence: TGTGCCAGCAGGGGGGGACAGGTGGCTTTCTTT. This translates into CASRGGQVAFF.

The V call is TRBV20-1, the J call TRBJ2-1; 9 bases are a match to TRBD1. Looked up from germline, CDR1 is DFQATT and CDR2 is SNEGSKA (reference sequence). The CDR3 covers 15 residues. The V segment lost 6 bases and the J segment 2 bases; nucleotides outside the gene matches: 8. The CDR3 sequence: CSAPTGGGTYNEQFF. DNA for the CDR3: TGCAGTGCCCCGACAGGGGGGGGGACCTACAATGAGCAGTTCTTC.

This clonotype came up a few times. The V call is TRBV4-3, the J call TRBJ1-2; D ambiguous. V was shortened by 0 bases and J by 2 bases, with 10 bases between the two germline ends. The CDR3 sequence is 15 residues long. Germline V gene data show CDR1 as LGHNA and CDR2 as YSLEER. This CDR3 is CASSQDRAGNYGYTF. DNA of the CDR3: TGCGCCAGCAGCCAAGATAGGGCCGGAAACTATGGCTACACCTTC.

This clonotype was picked up a small number of times. The chain employs TRBV27 and TRBJ1-5, with unresolved D. The CDR3 is 14 residues long. Trimming stripped 6 bases from V and 2 bases from J, with 11 bases between. Germline V gene lookup returns CDR1 MNHEY and CDR2 SMNVEV (reference sequence). The CDR3 here is CASSFQAGNQPQHF. CDR3 coding DNA: TGTGCCAGCAGCTTCCAGGCCGGCAATCAGCCCCAGCATTTT.

For this clonotype: A single base separates this from a much larger clone, so it may be a read error. The chain recombines TRBV5-1 with TRBJ2-3, with TRBD1 matching over 9 bases. The CDR3 is 15 residues long. Germline-derived CDR1 and CDR2 are SGHRS and YFSETQ. Losses at the gene ends were 7 bases for V and 2 bases for J; bases not matched to a gene: 8. For the CDR3, the DNA is TGCGCCAGCGGGGGGGACAGGGACATCACAGATACGCAGTATTTT. Residues: CASGGDRDITDTQYF.

This clonotype was seen many times. This chain uses TRBV6-5 with TRBJ1-1, with D unclear. CDR3 length: 13 amino acids. V lost 0 bases and J 10 bases, leaving 12 bases between the germline ends. Germline-derived CDR1 and CDR2 are MNHEY and SVGAGI. The CDR3 DNA is TGTGCCAGCAGTTACTCGAATGGGAGAACAGCTTTCTTT. Amino acids: CASSYSNGRTAFF.

This clonotype was seen at least ten times. The rearrangement links TRBV5-4 to TRBJ2-1; TRBD2 is a possible D gene (6 bases). Deletions cut 2 bases from V and 4 bases from J, with 10 bases between. The CDR3 spans 14 residues. Germline CDR1 reads SGHNT; CDR2 reads YYREEE (reference sequence). The CDR3 DNA follows: TGTGCCAGCAGCTTAGCGGGCGATTACAATGAGCAGTTCTTC. Protein: CASSLAGDYNEQFF.

This clonotype has a handful of counts. The rearrangement uses TRBV7-2 and TRBJ2-6, with D possibly TRBD1 on 6 matching bases. Germline lookup yields CDR1 SGHTA and CDR2 FQGNSA. The V end lost 0 bases, the J end lost 4 bases, and 16 bases lay between the germline ends. The length of the CDR3 is 18 residues. CDR3: CASSLAVPGELGANVLTF. Here the CDR3 DNA reads TGTGCCAGCAGCTTAGCGGTGCCAGGGGAGCTCGGGGCCAACGTCCTGACTTTC.

This clonotype has at least ten counts. The V call is TRBV12-3 or TRBV12-4, the J call TRBJ2-2; D is uncertain. The CDR3 has 14 amino acids. Trimming took 7 bases from V and 4 from J, leaving 13 bases between them. The CDR3 bases are TGTGCCAGCACCCACGGGCTAGTCACCGGGGAGCTGTTTTTT. This translates into CASTHGLVTGELFF.

The V gene is TRBV6-1, the J gene TRBJ1-3, with D hard to call. CDR1 is MNHNS, CDR2 SASEGT, per germline. The CDR3 has 14 amino acids. With 5 bases removed from V and 1 base from J, the gap between germline ends came to 9 bases. The CDR3 nucleotides are TGTGCCAGCAGTCTTGGGGAATCTGGAAACACCATATATTTT. Its translation is CASSLGESGNTIYF.

The rearrangement uses TRBV4-1 and TRBJ2-7; TRBD1 aligns across 7 bases. V was clipped by 2 bases and J by 4 bases; unmatched bases: 2. The CDR3 extends over 13 amino acids. Germline CDR1 and CDR2: MGHRA and YSYEKL. CDR3 DNA sequence: TGCGCCAGCAGCCAACAACAGGGGTACGAGCAGTACTTC. Translation gives CASSQQQGYEQYF.

The table lists this clonotype with many counts. The chain recombines TRBV10-3 with TRBJ2-5, with 8 bases lining up with TRBD1. V lost 2 bases, J lost 5 bases, and 7 bases stayed unmatched. CDR1 is ENHRY, CDR2 SYGVKD, per germline. The CDR3 runs to 15 residues. CDR3 residues: CAISETGGTLETQYF. In nucleotides, the CDR3 is TGTGCCATCAGTGAGACAGGGGGGACCCTGGAGACCCAGTACTTC.

The rearrangement joins TRBV6-5 to TRBJ2-7, with TRBD2 identical over 13 bases. With 2 bases clipped from V and 7 bases from J, the junction kept 8 bases outside the gene matches. The CDR3 length is 16 residues. In germline, CDR1 is MNHEY, CDR2 SVGAGI. In nucleotides, the CDR3 is TGTGCCAGCAGTTACCCGGCACTAGCGGGGGGGGGTGAGCAGTACGTC. Protein: CASSYPALAGGGEQYV.

The gene calls are TRBV11-2 and TRBJ1-1, with D perhaps TRBD1 (6 bases). The CDR3 covers 16 residues. Per germline, CDR1 SGHAT and CDR2 FQNNGV. The ends were cut back, 4 bases at V and 1 base at J, with 16 bases in the middle. The CDR3, as DNA: TGTGCCAGCAGCTGGCAGGGGAGATGGGCGAACACTGAAGCTTTCTTT. Translated, it gives CASSWQGRWANTEAFF.

By sample share, this clonotype is large. This chain links TRBV27 with TRBJ2-1, with TRBD2 matching 8 bases. With V trimmed by 10 bases and J by 15 bases, 14 bases remained unmatched. In germline, CDR1 is MNHEY, CDR2 SMNVEV (reference sequence). The CDR3 extends over 12 amino acids. This CDR3 is CATGTRGGGRFF. The CDR3 DNA is TGTGCCACCGGGACTAGAGGGGGGGGTCGGTTCTTC.

This clonotype was detected ten times or more. V usage is TRBV27 and J usage is TRBJ2-1; D gene unclear. The CDR3 has 12 residues. CDR1 and CDR2 (germline): MNHEY, SMNVEV (reference sequence). V lost 5 bases and J lost 9, with 11 bases in between. CDR3 sequence: CASSPGVGEQFF. DNA for the CDR3: TGTGCCAGCAGTCCCGGTGTAGGTGAGCAGTTCTTC.

This rearrangement joins TRBV6-2 or TRBV6-3 to TRBJ2-5; D remains ambiguous. The CDR3 contains 11 residues. Trimming shortened V by 2 bases and J by 4 bases, and 2 bases separated the two germline ends. Germline assignment: CDR1 MNHEY and CDR2 SVGEGT. CDR3: CASSYPETQYF. The CDR3 DNA reads as TGTGCCAGCAGTTACCCAGAGACCCAGTACTTC.

There are a few counts of this clonotype. The chain recombines TRBV7-9 with TRBJ2-3, with D possibly matching TRBD2 (5 bases). CDR1 is SEHNR and CDR2 is FQNEAQ in the germline V gene (reference sequence). The CDR3 sequence is 15 residues long. Trimming took off 2 bases at V and 4 bases at J, with 13 bases between the two ends. CDR3 amino acids: CASSLYQLAADTQYF. CDR3 DNA: TGTGCCAGCAGCTTATACCAGCTAGCAGCAGATACGCAGTATTTT.

This clonotype was detected only a few times. The chain combines TRBV7-9 with TRBJ2-5, with 8 positions matching TRBD1. CDR1 is SEHNR and CDR2 is FQNEAQ in the germline V gene (reference sequence). The CDR3 totals 15 residues. Trimming removed 4 bases from V and 0 bases from J; junction bases left unmatched: 4. The CDR3 sequence is CASSYRGTYQETQYF. CDR3 sequence (DNA): TGTGCCAGCAGCTACAGGGGGACGTACCAAGAGACCCAGTACTTC.

The chain joins TRBV7-8 to TRBJ2-7, with TRBD2 matching over 14 bases. The CDR3 extends over 18 amino acids. Germline V gives CDR1 SGHVS, CDR2 FQNEAQ. The J segment lost 1 base and the V segment lost 1 base, leaving 6 bases of the junction unmatched. The CDR3 DNA sequence: TGTGCCAGCAGCTTAGGGACTAGCGGGGGGCTGGATTCCTACGAGCAGTACTTC. Amino acid sequence: CASSLGTSGGLDSYEQYF.

This clonotype was recorded many times. CDR3 bases: TGCGCCAGCAGTGAGTCAGTGGCGGGGGGCCCCTACAATGAGCAGTTCTTC. Translation: CASSESVAGGPYNEQFF. The genes are TRBV10-2 and TRBJ2-1, with TRBD2 matching over 8 bases. The CDR3 runs to 17 residues. The germline V gene encodes CDR1 WSHSY and CDR2 SAAADI. V dropped 0 bases and J dropped 2; count of bases not matched to a gene: 6.

The rearrangement links TRBV7-9 to TRBJ2-7; D possibly matches TRBD1 or TRBD2 (5 bases each). V gave up 1 base and J gave up 4 bases, with 17 bases separating them. The CDR3 totals 16 residues. Germline V CDR1 and CDR2: SEHNR, FQNEAQ (reference sequence). CDR3 in amino acids: CASSLGYGTALYEQYF. The CDR3, as DNA: TGTGCCAGCAGCTTAGGTTATGGGACCGCTCTATACGAGCAGTACTTC.

Only a few counts were recorded for this clonotype. The chain is built from TRBV27 and TRBJ2-7; D is ambiguous. The length of the CDR3 is 14 residues. Germline lookup yields CDR1 MNHEY and CDR2 SMNVEV (reference sequence). Deletions cut 5 bases from V and 6 bases from J, with 17 bases between. In DNA form, the CDR3 reads TGTGCCAGCAGTACGGTAGACTCGCCTGGCGAGCAGTACTTC. Its protein is CASSTVDSPGEQYF.

This clonotype was found a few times. This sequence joins TRBV12-3 or TRBV12-4 and TRBJ2-3; 10 bases fit TRBD1. The CDR3 loop spans 15 amino acids. V lost 5 bases and J lost 3; bases outside the gene matches: 5. The CDR3, as DNA: TGTGCCAGCAGTGTGACAGGGGGCGTAACAGATACGCAGTATTTT. This translates into CASSVTGGVTDTQYF.